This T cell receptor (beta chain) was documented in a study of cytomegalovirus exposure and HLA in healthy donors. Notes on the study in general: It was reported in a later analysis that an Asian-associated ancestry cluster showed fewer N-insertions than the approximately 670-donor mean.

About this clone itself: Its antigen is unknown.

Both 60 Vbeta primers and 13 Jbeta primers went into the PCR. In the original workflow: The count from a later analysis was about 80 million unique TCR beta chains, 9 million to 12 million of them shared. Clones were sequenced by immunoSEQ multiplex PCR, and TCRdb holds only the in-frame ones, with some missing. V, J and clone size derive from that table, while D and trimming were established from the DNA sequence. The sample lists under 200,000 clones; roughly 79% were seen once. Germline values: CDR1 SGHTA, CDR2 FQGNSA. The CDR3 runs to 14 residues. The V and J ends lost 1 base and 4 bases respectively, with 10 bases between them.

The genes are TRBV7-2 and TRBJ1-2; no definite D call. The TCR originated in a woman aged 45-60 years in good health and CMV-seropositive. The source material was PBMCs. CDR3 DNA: TGTGCCAGCAGCTTAGAGAGGGCTGCCTATGGCTACACCTTC. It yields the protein CASSLERAAYGYTF.